The clone carrying this T cell receptor (beta chain) was recorded many times. This specimen comes from a study of blood T cells in healthy people across ages. Through a sample-barcoded 5' primer and a J-beta primer mix, a second PCR was run for roughly 7 to 12 cycles. TCRdb recomputed calls from the 5' RACE reads with MiXCR, one row per CDR3 protein. The sample shows 650,000 to 1,000,000 distinct CDR3 sequences, approximately 35% of them seen only once. The CDR3 is 16 amino acids. The V gene lost 2 bases and the J gene lost 2 bases, with 16 bases spanning the gap. Researchers isolated at least 6 million PBMCs per sample. Per individual sample, total RNA of at least 6 micrograms was extracted.

The clonotype was recovered from a man in his late teens or twenties in good health. Sequenced sample: blood. The rearrangement joins TRBV12-3 or TRBV12-4 to TRBJ2-7; tentatively, D is TRBD1 or TRBD2 (5 bases each). Here the CDR3 reads CASSLWPGIGAYEQYF. The CDR3 nucleotides read TGTGCCAGCAGTTTATGGCCGGGGATAGGGGCCTACGAGCAGTACTTC.